A single sample gave rise to the 28 T cell receptor beta chains below, sequenced in a study of blood T cell repertoires in COVID-19 (dated by TCRdb to about 2020). Library method: the immunoSEQ multiplex PCR assay. As stored in TCRdb, this immuneACCESS dataset retains in-frame rearrangements with V and J assigned. A fraction of the clones does not appear; measured against another copy, unresolved V genes explain less than half of the discrepancy, and the remainder lacks a known reason. The table for this sample lists around 60,000 clones; approximately 90% of them were counted only once. Clones ranked in the top ten supply 1% to 1.5% of the sample. The sequenced material came from peripheral blood. These TCRs come from a woman older than 75 with acute or convalescent COVID-19.

This clone is a singleton in its sample. The chain links TRBV29-1 to TRBJ2-7; 7 bases agree with TRBD2. Germline CDR1 is SQVTM and CDR2 is ANQGSEA. This CDR3 is built from 13 residues. Trimming cost V 4 bases and J 5 bases; bases outside gene matches: 8. In nucleotides, the CDR3 is TGCAGCGTTGGCGGTGCAGGGAGGGACGAGCAGTACTTC. Translating it yields CSVGGAGRDEQYF.

The V and J genes are TRBV5-6 and TRBJ2-3, with 9 bases lining up with TRBD1. CDR1 and CDR2 from the germline V gene are SGHDT and YYEEEE. The CDR3 runs to 16 residues. Trimming at V came to 0 bases and at J to 0 bases, leaving 2 bases not matched to a gene. The DNA for the CDR3 is TGTGCCAGCAGCTTGGCCGGACAGGGGAGCACAGATACGCAGTATTTT. This sequence encodes CASSLAGQGSTDTQYF.

The genes are TRBV3-1 (or the pseudogene TRBV3-2) and TRBJ2-1; 10 nucleotides match TRBD2. CDR3 size: 15 residues. CDR1 and CDR2 from the germline V gene are LGHDT and YNNKEL (reference sequence). After removal of 4 bases from V and 5 bases from J, the junction contained 5 bases not matched to a gene. The CDR3 region is CASSRSGGRHNEQFF. The DNA of the CDR3 is TGTGCCAGCAGCCGTAGCGGGGGGCGGCACAATGAGCAGTTCTTC.

The V gene is TRBV24-1, the J gene TRBJ2-1; 11 nucleotides agree with TRBD2. Per germline, CDR1 KGHDR and CDR2 SFDVKD. This CDR3 has 16 residues. With V trimmed by 4 bases and J by 7 bases, 8 bases remained unmatched. The CDR3 DNA reads as TGTGCCACCAGTGACTTCGGGACTAGCGGCCGAAATGAGCAGTTCTTC. Translating gives CATSDFGTSGRNEQFF.

V is TRBV7-9 and J is TRBJ2-5; 8 nucleotides align to TRBD1. V was pared by 7 bases and J by 4 bases, with 5 bases of the junction left unmatched. Germline values: CDR1 SEHNR, CDR2 FQNEAQ (reference sequence). The CDR3 contains 13 residues. CDR3 nucleotide sequence: TGTGCCAGCAAGCAGGGGGCGAGAGAGACCCAGTACTTC. This codes for CASKQGARETQYF.

The CDR3 region is CASTPGQALYEQYF. In DNA form, the CDR3 reads TGCGCCAGCACCCCAGGACAGGCGCTCTACGAGCAGTACTTC. V is TRBV5-1 and J is TRBJ2-7, with 7 nucleotides matching TRBD1. Germline CDR1 reads SGHRS; CDR2 reads YFSETQ. Trimming removed 6 bases from V and 3 bases from J; junction bases left unmatched: 9. The CDR3 runs 14 residues.

J is TRBJ1-1 and V is TRBV18, with D hard to call. Germline-derived CDR1 and CDR2 are KGHSH and LQKENI. V was cut by 3 bases and J by 0 bases, with 5 bases left in between. This CDR3 comprises 13 residues. The CDR3 DNA reads TGTGCCAGCTCACCGTCCGTGAACACTGAAGCTTTCTTT. Protein sequence: CASSPSVNTEAFF.

The chain uses TRBV2 and TRBJ2-7; D is ambiguous. There are 13 residues in the CDR3. The V gene's germline CDR1 is SNHLY and CDR2 FYNNEI. V was trimmed by 4 bases and J by 6 bases, leaving 13 bases between them. The chain's CDR3 is CASSGSPPVEQYF. In nucleotides, the CDR3 is TGTGCCAGCAGTGGCTCACCCCCGGTCGAGCAGTACTTC.

The chain links TRBV15 to TRBJ2-5; no firm D call. The CDR3 contains 13 residues. Trimming left V 4 bases short and J 2 bases short, with 8 bases between. Germline CDR1 LNHNV, CDR2 YYDKDF (reference sequence). The CDR3 DNA reads as TGTGCCACCAGCACCCGTATTCAAGAGACCCAGTACTTC. Residues: CATSTRIQETQYF. Using reference TRBV15 and TRBJ2-5 for the parts outside the CDR3, the full variable domain is DAMVIQNPRYQVTQFGKPVTLSCSQTLNHNVMYWYQQKSSQAPKLLFHYYDKDFNNEADTPDNFQSRRPNTSFCFLDIRSPGLGDTAMYLCATSTRIQETQYFGPGTRLLVL.

The genes are TRBV5-1 and TRBJ1-1; 7 bases agree with TRBD1. Germline CDR1 reads SGHRS; CDR2 reads YFSETQ. Trimming cost V 2 bases and J 0 bases; bases outside gene matches: 4. The CDR3 has 15 residues. The CDR3 sequence is CASSLDRVLNTEAFF. CDR3 DNA: TGCGCCAGCAGCTTAGACAGGGTGTTGAACACTGAAGCTTTCTTT.

This rearrangement joins TRBV9 to TRBJ1-2; tentative D call: TRBD1 (6 bases). V was shortened by 3 bases and J by 5 bases, with 14 bases between the two germline ends. This CDR3 is 14 amino acids long. The germline V gene has CDR1 SGDLS and CDR2 YYNGEE. The CDR3 loop reads CASSATGMKYGYTF. In nucleotides, the CDR3 is TGTGCCAGCAGCGCAACAGGGATGAAGTATGGCTACACCTTC.

The J gene is TRBJ2-5, the V gene TRBV11-3; TRBD1 matches at 10 bases. Looked up from germline, CDR1 is SGHNT and CDR2 is YENEEA. CDR3 length: 16 amino acids. V trimming: 5 bases; J trimming: 1 base; junction bases outside the gene matches: 7. The CDR3 DNA follows: TGTGCCAGCAGCCCTGGGACAGGGGCCTCCCAAGAGACCCAGTACTTC. It codes for CASSPGTGASQETQYF.

The chain carries TRBV19 and TRBJ2-3; D is possibly TRBD2 (6 bases). V lost 3 bases to trimming and J lost 1 base, with 8 bases between them. This CDR3 has 14 amino acids. Germline CDR1 LNHDA, CDR2 SQIVND (reference sequence). The CDR3 bases are TGTGCCAGTAGTATGGGAGGAGGCACAGATACGCAGTATTTT. This translates into CASSMGGGTDTQYF.

V usage is TRBV6-5 and J usage is TRBJ2-7; D remains unclear. Trimming took 2 bases from V and 3 from J, leaving 11 bases between them. Germline V gene lookup returns CDR1 MNHEY and CDR2 SVGAGI. This CDR3 has 14 residues. CDR3 bases: TGTGCCAGCAGTTACCGTGGCTCGAACTACGAGCAGTACTTC. It is translated as CASSYRGSNYEQYF.

V gene TRBV5-4 combines with J gene TRBJ1-1; no firm D call. V lost 2 bases and J lost 4, with 9 bases in between. CDR1 is SGHNT, CDR2 YYREEE, per germline (reference sequence). There are 13 residues in the CDR3. In nucleotides, the CDR3 is TGTGCCAGCAGCTTTGCAGGTGTCACTGAAGCTTTCTTT. Protein: CASSFAGVTEAFF.

V is TRBV3-1 (or the pseudogene TRBV3-2) and J is TRBJ1-1, with D hard to call. Germline V gene data show CDR1 as LGHDT and CDR2 as YNNKEL (reference sequence). The length of the CDR3 is 12 residues. V lost 6 bases and J 11 bases, leaving 16 bases between the germline ends. CDR3 DNA: TGTGCCAGCAGTCAAAGCAGAGAGGTCGCTTTCTTT. Translation: CASSQSREVAFF.

V is TRBV9 and J is TRBJ1-1; 9 bases map to TRBD1. Trimming removed 4 bases from V and 3 bases from J; junction bases left unmatched: 4. The CDR3 length is 14 residues. The germline V gene encodes CDR1 SGDLS and CDR2 YYNGEE. DNA of the CDR3: TGTGCCAGCAGCAAACGGGACAGGGACACTGAAGCTTTCTTT. Residues: CASSKRDRDTEAFF. The full variable domain, with the rest looked up from reference TRBV9 and TRBJ1-1, is DSGVTQTPKHLITATGQRVTLRCSPRSGDLSVYWYQQSLDQGLQFLIQYYNGEERAKGNILERFSAQQFPDLHSELNLSSLELGDSALYFCASSKRDRDTEAFFGQGTRLTVV.

V is TRBV7-2 and J is TRBJ1-1, with D uncertain. The CDR3 totals 14 residues. V shed 3 bases and J shed 0 bases, with 8 bases lying between them. CDR1 and CDR2 (germline): SGHTA, FQGNSA. The CDR3 here is CASSFTELNTEAFF. The CDR3 bases are TGTGCCAGCAGCTTTACAGAGTTGAACACTGAAGCTTTCTTT.

In its sample, this clone was seen once. The CDR3 nucleotides read TGTGCCAGCAGCCCTTCCCCGACAGGGAATGTCGGCTACACCTTC. The encoded protein is CASSPSPTGNVGYTF. The chain has TRBV3-1 (or the pseudogene TRBV3-2) and TRBJ1-2, with TRBD1 identical over 7 bases. This CDR3 region has 15 residues. V trimming: 4 bases; J trimming: 8 bases; junction bases outside the gene matches: 13. Germline V CDR1 and CDR2: LGHDT, YNNKEL (reference sequence).

CDR3 sequence reads: CASSDRAGGRNTEAFF. The CDR3 DNA sequence: TGTGCCAGCAGCGACCGGGCGGGGGGACGGAACACTGAAGCTTTCTTT. The gene calls are TRBV9 and TRBJ1-1; possible D gene TRBD1, 5 bases. The germline V gene has CDR1 SGDLS and CDR2 YYNGEE. The germline V and J ends were trimmed by 3 bases and 1 base, with 16 bases remaining between them. The CDR3 is 16 residues long. Full variable domain (remainder filled in from reference TRBV9 and TRBJ1-1): DSGVTQTPKHLITATGQRVTLRCSPRSGDLSVYWYQQSLDQGLQFLIQYYNGEERAKGNILERFSAQQFPDLHSELNLSSLELGDSALYFCASSDRAGGRNTEAFFGQGTRLTVV.

V and J are TRBV7-7 and TRBJ2-2, with D perhaps TRBD2 (6 bases). There are 18 residues in the CDR3. Deletions cut 5 bases from V and 2 bases from J, with 21 bases between. Germline CDR1 SSHAT, CDR2 FNYEAQ (reference sequence). The CDR3: CASSARPSGGANTGELFF. The CDR3 DNA reads TGTGCCAGCAGCGCCCGACCTTCTGGCGGGGCAAACACCGGGGAGCTGTTTTTT.

This chain connects TRBV5-1 to TRBJ2-1; TRBD2 agrees at 14 bases. Germline V lookup: CDR1 SGHRS, CDR2 YFSETQ. V was pared by 2 bases and J by 9 bases, with 7 bases of the junction left unmatched. The CDR3 sequence is 16 residues long. The CDR3 nucleotides are TGCGCCAGCAGCTTACCGGGACTAGCGGGAGTTGGTGAGCAGTTCTTC. Protein product: CASSLPGLAGVGEQFF.

The J gene is TRBJ2-1, the V gene TRBV7-2, with 9 bases fitting TRBD1. Germline V gene sequence: CDR1 SGHTA, CDR2 FQGNSA. V shed 3 bases and J 5 bases; nucleotides not matched to a gene: 5. This CDR3 is built from 15 residues. CDR3 DNA: TGTGCCAGCAGCTTGAGGACAGGGGATAACAATGAGCAGTTCTTC. This sequence encodes CASSLRTGDNNEQFF. Full variable domain (rest looked up from reference TRBV7-2 and TRBJ2-1): GAGVSQSPSNKVTEKGKDVELRCDPISGHTALYWYRQSLGQGLEFLIYFQGNSAPDKSGLPSDRFSAERTGGSVSTLTIQRTQQEDSAVYLCASSLRTGDNNEQFFGPGTRLTVL.

The chain carries TRBV18 and TRBJ2-7; a possible D gene is TRBD2 (6 bases). Looked up from germline, CDR1 is KGHSH and CDR2 is LQKENI. Trimming pared 6 bases from V and 1 base from J, leaving 13 bases between. This CDR3 spans 14 amino acids. The DNA of the CDR3 is TGTGCCAGCTCCCCGGGACTCTCGTCCTACGAGCAGTACTTC. Translating it yields CASSPGLSSYEQYF. Based on the CDR3 plus reference TRBV18 and TRBJ2-7, the full variable domain is NAGVMQNPRHLVRRRGQEARLRCSPMKGHSHVYWYRQLPEEGLKFMVYLQKENIIDESGMPKERFSAEFPKEGPSILRIQQVVRGDSAAYFCASSPGLSSYEQYFGPGTRLTVT.

This chain's CDR3 is CASRPTDRATNEKLFF. DNA for the CDR3: TGTGCCAGCAGACCTACCGACAGGGCAACTAATGAAAAACTGTTTTTT. V and J are TRBV6-2 or TRBV6-3 and TRBJ1-4, with 7 bases identical to TRBD1. In germline, CDR1 is MNHEY, CDR2 SVGEGT. The length of the CDR3 is 16 residues. The V and J ends lost 6 bases and 0 bases, in that order; junction bases with no gene match: 7.

The CDR3 region is CASSSRGSQETQYF. DNA for the CDR3: TGTGCCAGCAGTTCCAGAGGCAGCCAAGAGACCCAGTACTTC. The genes are TRBV28 and TRBJ2-5, with D hard to call. In germline, CDR1 is MDHEN, CDR2 SYDVKM. V was shortened by 4 bases and J by 1 base, with 10 bases between the two germline ends. This CDR3 has 14 amino acids.

V and J are TRBV10-3 and TRBJ1-1, with 8 bases matching TRBD1. Unmatched junction bases numbered 19, after V lost 7 bases and J lost 3 bases. The CDR3 spans 18 residues. Germline CDR1 and CDR2: ENHRY and SYGVKD. The CDR3 region is CAIMRHLLATGEYTEAFF. CDR3 coding DNA: TGTGCCATCATGAGGCACCTACTGGCGACAGGGGAGTACACTGAAGCTTTCTTT.

The CDR3 sequence: CASSEGRYGYTF. DNA for the CDR3: TGTGCCAGCAGTGAGGGCCGATACGGCTACACCTTC. The rearrangement uses TRBV6-2 or TRBV6-3 and TRBJ1-2, with D hard to call. Deletions cut 5 bases from V and 8 bases from J, with 12 bases between. This CDR3 has 12 residues. CDR1 and CDR2 from the germline V gene are MNHEY and SVGEGT.